The present T cell receptor beta chain was sequenced within a study of regulatory T cells in long-lasting Graves disease. Overall study: Graves' patients, diagnosed recently, had received antithyroid drugs under 3 months.

Researchers made TCR beta libraries by using iRepertoire HTBI primers and running Arm-PCR on CDR3 regions. MiXCR was run by TCRdb on the multiplex PCR reads, yielding one entry per CDR3 protein. The data contain roughly 560,000 distinct CDR3 sequences, approximately 16% of them singletons. This clonotype was recorded at least ten times. Time point indicated: newly diagnosed GD, antithyroid drugs for less than 3 months. Isolated PBMC RNA provided the starting material for the TCR library. In addition, the sample was reused for a study of T cells in Graves' hyperthyroidism and ophthalmopathy. As that study records: In the analysis, a 13 V-J model separated ophthalmopathy from stable hyperthyroidism.

This clonotype originated in a woman in her forties or fifties with Graves disease. Here the sequenced sample was peripheral blood mononuclear cells (PBMCs), taken at new diagnosis, from a patient treated with antithyroid drugs.

The chain's CDR3 is CASSTVAGKGTDTQYF. As DNA, the CDR3 is TGTGCCAGCAGTACAGTAGCGGGGAAGGGCACAGATACGCAGTATTTT. The chain links TRBV28 to TRBJ2-3; the match to TRBD2 covers 8 bases. V trimming: 5 bases; J trimming: 1 base; junction bases outside the gene matches: 8. Germline V gene lookup returns CDR1 MDHEN and CDR2 SYDVKM. This CDR3 has 16 amino acids.